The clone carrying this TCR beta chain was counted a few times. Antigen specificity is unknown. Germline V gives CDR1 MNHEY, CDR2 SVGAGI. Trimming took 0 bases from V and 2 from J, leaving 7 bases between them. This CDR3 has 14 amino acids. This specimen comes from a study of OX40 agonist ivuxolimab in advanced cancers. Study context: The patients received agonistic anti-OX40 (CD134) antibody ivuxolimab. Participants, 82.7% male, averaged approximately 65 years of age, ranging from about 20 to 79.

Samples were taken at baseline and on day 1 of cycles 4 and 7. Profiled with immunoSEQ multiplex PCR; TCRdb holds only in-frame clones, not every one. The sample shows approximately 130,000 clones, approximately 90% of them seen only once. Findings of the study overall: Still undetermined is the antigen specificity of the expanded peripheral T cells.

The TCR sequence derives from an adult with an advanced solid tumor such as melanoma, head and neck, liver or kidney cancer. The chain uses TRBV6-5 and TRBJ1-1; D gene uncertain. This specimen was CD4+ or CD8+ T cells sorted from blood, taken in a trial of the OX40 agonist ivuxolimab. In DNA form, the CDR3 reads TGTGCCAGCAGTTACTCGGTCTCAAACACTGAAGCTTTCTTT. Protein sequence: CASSYSVSNTEAFF.